The source of this T cell receptor (beta chain) is a study of T cells in Graves' hyperthyroidism and ophthalmopathy. About the study: Peripheral blood sampling occurred at initial diagnosis, before any treatment.

Broader study findings: Ophthalmopathy was told apart from stable hyperthyroidism by a 13 V-J model. Model output signaled ophthalmopathy a median roughly six months ahead of onset.

Germline V gene data show CDR1 as SGHRS and CDR2 as YFSETQ. The V and J ends lost 0 bases and 6 bases respectively, with 12 bases between them. This CDR3 is built from 14 residues. Amplification targeted TCR beta CDR3 regions from RNA transcripts. An initial round of RT-PCR targeting the TCR CDR3 relied on the HTBI primer set. MiXCR, applied by TCRdb to the multiplex PCR reads, yields one record per CDR3 protein. The data contain under 400,000 distinct CDR3 sequences, 15% to 20% of them singletons. Thyroid ultrasound, orbital computed tomography, clinical symptoms, and serum thyroxine and TRAb underpinned diagnoses. Note on this clonotype: As yet, its antigen is unknown.

The genes are TRBV5-1 and TRBJ1-1; perhaps TRBD1 as D (6 bases). The origin of this receptor is a middle-aged woman with Graves' ophthalmopathy. Material: blood. Here the CDR3 reads CASSLVGGRAEAFF. The CDR3 bases are TGCGCCAGCAGCTTGGTAGGGGGACGGGCTGAAGCTTTCTTT.